This T cell receptor (beta chain) was identified in a study of T cell repertoires in cytomegalovirus infection. Study-wide points: Ex vivo responses were dominated by HLA-C-restricted CMV-specific TCR beta clonotypes.

As concerns this clonotype: The antigen remains undetermined.

MiXCR, run by TCRdb on the reads, gives a single entry per CDR3 protein. The table shows roughly 200,000 distinct CDR3 sequences, with about a tenth occurring only once. CDR3 length: 14 residues. V lost 4 bases and J lost 7; bases outside the gene matches: 8. Germline-derived CDR1 and CDR2 are SQVTM and ANQGSEA. The sequence derives from a human donor in good health (CMV status not recorded). Some clones in this sample may be carry-over from other donors' samples. Sequencing used PBMCs. The V call is TRBV29-1, the J call TRBJ2-2; TRBD1 matches at 8 bases. CDR3 bases: TGCAGCGTTGTATGGACAGGGCTTGTCGGGGAGCTGTTTTTT. Amino acid sequence: CSVVWTGLVGELFF.